The 16 T cell receptor beta chains given below trace back to one sample, sequenced in a study of cytomegalovirus exposure and HLA in healthy donors. Primers: 60 Vbeta forward and 13 Jbeta reverse. Repertoires were generated with immunoSEQ multiplex PCR, while TCRdb's copy carries only in-frame clones and drops some. The data contain approximately 130,000 clones, around three quarters of them singletons. Material: PBMCs. The origin of the receptors is a man aged 18 to 30 in good health and CMV-seropositive.

The gene calls are TRBV5-1 and TRBJ2-5; the match to TRBD2 covers 8 bases. Germline V gives CDR1 SGHRS, CDR2 YFSETQ. This CDR3 has 19 amino acids. V lost 0 bases to trimming and J lost 2 bases; unmatched junction nucleotides: 15. This CDR3 is CASSLAVAGGRTFQETQYF. CDR3 sequence (DNA): TGCGCCAGCAGCTTGGCCGTGGCGGGGGGCCGAACTTTTCAAGAGACCCAGTACTTC.

V and J are TRBV7-9 and TRBJ1-3; maybe TRBD1 (6 bases). Germline V gene data show CDR1 as SEHNR and CDR2 as FQNEAQ (reference sequence). CDR3 length: 13 residues. Trimming removed 5 bases at V and 2 bases at J, with 7 bases between. This chain's CDR3 is CASSPGAGNTIYF. CDR3 nucleotides: TGTGCCAGCAGCCCAGGGGCTGGAAACACCATATATTTT.

This clone was observed a handful of times. This chain uses TRBV9 with TRBJ2-3; 9 positions match TRBD2. This CDR3 contains 15 residues. The ends lost 3 bases at V and 1 base at J; junction bases unmatched: 3. Germline V gives CDR1 SGDLS, CDR2 YYNGEE. This CDR3 reads CASSGRLAGTDTQYF. The CDR3 DNA follows: TGTGCCAGCAGCGGCCGACTAGCGGGCACAGATACGCAGTATTTT.

The chain recombines TRBV19 with TRBJ1-2; a weak D match, TRBD1 (5 bases). The germline gives CDR1 LNHDA, CDR2 SQIVND (reference sequence). This CDR3 has 16 residues. Trimming cost V 4 bases and J 5 bases, with 20 bases left between them. The CDR3 sequence: CASSNHAGGGGYGYTF. CDR3 in DNA: TGTGCCAGTAGTAATCATGCGGGGGGAGGAGGATATGGCTACACCTTC.

In this sample, this clone turned up once. The gene calls are TRBV19 and TRBJ1-6; 9 positions match TRBD1. This CDR3 is built from 14 residues. Losses at the gene ends were 6 bases for V and 9 bases for J; bases not matched to a gene: 6. From germline, CDR1 is LNHDA and CDR2 SQIVND (reference sequence). The CDR3 here is CASSPGQGTSPLHF. CDR3 DNA: TGTGCCAGTAGCCCGGGACAGGGAACTTCACCCCTCCACTTT.

In DNA, the CDR3 is TGTGCCATCAGCGAAGGGACAGACGACTACGAGCAGTACTTC. Translation: CAISEGTDDYEQYF. This rearrangement joins TRBV10-3 to TRBJ2-7; 7 bases are shared with TRBD1. The CDR3 loop spans 14 amino acids. Germline lookup yields CDR1 ENHRY and CDR2 SYGVKD. Unmatched junction bases numbered 8, after V lost 6 bases and J lost 3 bases.

This chain uses TRBV14 with TRBJ1-1; TRBD1 matches at 7 bases. J lost 0 bases, V lost 4 bases, and 14 bases had no gene match. Germline loops: CDR1 SGHDN, CDR2 FVKESK. The CDR3 runs 18 residues. Here the CDR3 reads CASSPTNGRGLMNTEAFF. The CDR3, as DNA: TGTGCCAGCAGCCCAACAAATGGTAGGGGGCTTATGAACACTGAAGCTTTCTTT.

The chain employs TRBV11-2 and TRBJ2-5; D unresolved. With the DNA end fitting TRBJ2-7 better, the J assignment may be wrong. The CDR3 has 10 amino acids. The germline V gene has CDR1 SGHAT and CDR2 FQNNGV. CDR3 amino acids: CASSLSEQYF. The DNA for the CDR3 is TGTGCCAGCAGCTTGAGCGAGCAGTACTTC.

The rearrangement joins TRBV11-2 to TRBJ1-5; tentative D call: TRBD1 (5 bases). The CDR3 contains 15 residues. Trimming stripped 5 bases from V and 0 bases from J, with 11 bases between. The V gene's germline CDR1 is SGHAT and CDR2 FQNNGV. The CDR3 protein is CASSAGGFSNQPQHF. DNA for the CDR3: TGTGCCAGCAGCGCCGGGGGGTTTAGCAATCAGCCCCAGCATTTT.

The chain joins TRBV6-5 to TRBJ2-7; 14 bases agree with TRBD2. The CDR3 has 14 amino acids. Trimming took 7 bases from V and 8 from J; bases not matched to a gene: 7. CDR1 and CDR2 (germline): MNHEY, SVGAGI. CDR3 nucleotides: TGTGCCAGCACATCCGGGACTAGCGGGGGAAAGCAGTACTTC. It translates to CASTSGTSGGKQYF.

The chain uses TRBV29-1 and TRBJ2-5; 16 bases align to TRBD2. CDR3 length: 15 amino acids. Germline CDR1 and CDR2: SQVTM and ANQGSEA. The junction had 5 bases not matched to a gene; V was cut back by 6 bases and J by 4 bases. Here the CDR3 reads CSVGTSGGVGETQYF. The DNA for the CDR3 is TGCAGCGTGGGGACTAGCGGGGGGGTAGGAGAGACCCAGTACTTC. Combining the CDR3 with reference TRBV29-1 and TRBJ2-5 gives the whole variable domain SAVISQKPSRDICQRGTSLTIQCQVDSQVTMMFWYRQQPGQSLTLIATANQGSEATYESGFVIDKFPISRPNLTFSTLTVSNMSPEDSSIYLCSVGTSGGVGETQYFGPGTRLLVL.

CDR3 loop: CASSLTGQDRGHTEAFF. Here the CDR3 DNA reads TGTGCCAGCAGTTTAACCGGCCAGGACAGGGGGCACACTGAAGCTTTCTTT. The chain employs TRBV28 and TRBJ1-1, with 11 bases fitting TRBD1. After removal of 2 bases from V and 3 bases from J, the junction contained 8 bases not matched to a gene. CDR3 length: 17 amino acids. Germline CDR1 is MDHEN and CDR2 is SYDVKM.

This clone was seen a single time. The same CDR3 is also encoded by other DNA sequences in this sample. This chain links TRBV15 with TRBJ2-7, with 10 nucleotides matching TRBD1. The CDR3 totals 15 residues. V lost 0 bases and J lost 7; bases outside the gene matches: 6. Germline loops: CDR1 LNHNV, CDR2 YYDKDF (reference sequence). Here the CDR3 DNA reads TGTGCCACCAGCAGAGATAGACAGGGGGCGGGTGAGCAGTACTTC. Translation gives CATSRDRQGAGEQYF.

The chain recombines TRBV19 with TRBJ1-5; unclear D gene. The V gene's germline CDR1 is LNHDA and CDR2 SQIVND (reference sequence). There are 16 residues in the CDR3. The ends were cut back, 4 bases at V and 0 bases at J, with 13 bases in the middle. CDR3 loop: CASSRFSENSNQPQHF. The CDR3 nucleotides read TGTGCCAGTAGTAGGTTCAGTGAAAATAGCAATCAGCCCCAGCATTTT.

The V call is TRBV11-2, the J call TRBJ1-2; D unclear. The V end lost 0 bases, the J end lost 2 bases, and 4 bases lay between the germline ends. In germline, CDR1 is SGHAT, CDR2 FQNNGV. CDR3 length: 13 residues. The chain's CDR3 is CASSLDRNYGYTF. Written as DNA, the CDR3 is TGTGCCAGCAGCTTAGACAGGAACTATGGCTACACCTTC.

This clone was recorded a few times. The rearrangement joins TRBV18 to TRBJ2-1; a possible D gene is TRBD1 (5 bases). The germline V and J ends were trimmed by 5 bases and 3 bases, with 20 bases remaining between them. The CDR3 sequence is 17 residues long. Germline values: CDR1 KGHSH, CDR2 LQKENI. Here the CDR3 DNA reads TGTGCCAGCTCAAAATACAGGTCCCTCTCCATCTACAATGAGCAGTTCTTC. Encoded protein: CASSKYRSLSIYNEQFF.